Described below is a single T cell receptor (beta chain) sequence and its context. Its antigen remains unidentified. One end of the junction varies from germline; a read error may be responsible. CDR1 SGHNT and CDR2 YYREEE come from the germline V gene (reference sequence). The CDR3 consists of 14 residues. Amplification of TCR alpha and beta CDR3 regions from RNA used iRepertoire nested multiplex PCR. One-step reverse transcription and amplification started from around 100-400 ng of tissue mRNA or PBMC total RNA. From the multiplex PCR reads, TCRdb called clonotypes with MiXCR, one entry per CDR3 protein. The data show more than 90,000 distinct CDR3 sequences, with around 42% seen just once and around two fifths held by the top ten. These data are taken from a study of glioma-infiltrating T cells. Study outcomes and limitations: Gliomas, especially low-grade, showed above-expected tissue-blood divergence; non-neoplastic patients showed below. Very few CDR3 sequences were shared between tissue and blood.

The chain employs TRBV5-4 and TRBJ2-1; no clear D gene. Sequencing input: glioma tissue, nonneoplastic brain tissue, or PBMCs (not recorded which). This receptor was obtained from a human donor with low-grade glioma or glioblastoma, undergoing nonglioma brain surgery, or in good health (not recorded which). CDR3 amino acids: CASSLESSYNEKFF. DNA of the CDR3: TGTGCCAGCAGCTTGGAAAGCTCCTACAATGAGAAGTTCTTC.